These 13 T cell receptor beta chains were sequenced from one sample in a study of blood T cell repertoires in COVID-19. Data came from immunoSEQ multiplex PCR; TCRdb stores just in-frame clones and leaves some out. Among approximately 180,000 clones, 82% were seen once, and the ten largest hold approximately 8.7%. Sequenced material: peripheral blood. The receptor set was obtained from an older woman with acute or convalescent COVID-19.

The V and J genes are TRBV6-6 and TRBJ2-5, with TRBD2 matching over 8 bases. The V segment lost 0 bases and the J segment 5 bases; nucleotides outside the gene matches: 5. The CDR3 loop spans 15 amino acids. The germline V gene encodes CDR1 MNHNY and CDR2 SVGAGI (reference sequence). The chain's CDR3 is CASSYSTGGHETQYF. The CDR3 nucleotides are TGTGCCAGCAGTTACTCGACGGGGGGGCACGAGACCCAGTACTTC.

In DNA, the CDR3 is TGTGCCAGTAGCGAGCGGGAATACGAGCAGTACTTC. Its protein is CASSEREYEQYF. This chain connects TRBV19 to TRBJ2-7, with 7 bases matching TRBD2. V shed 6 bases and J 4 bases; nucleotides not matched to a gene: 3. From germline, CDR1 is LNHDA and CDR2 SQIVND (reference sequence). There are 12 residues in the CDR3.

The V gene is TRBV5-1, the J gene TRBJ2-7, with 8 bases aligning to TRBD1. The CDR3 covers 19 residues. The trim removed 3 bases at V and 3 bases at J, leaving 20 bases unmatched. Germline CDR1 SGHRS, CDR2 YFSETQ. The DNA of the CDR3 is TGCGCCAGCAGCTCGCATGGAGGCCCCGGGACAGGAGGCTTCTACGAGCAGTACTTC. This codes for CASSSHGGPGTGGFYEQYF.

This clone has just one count. V gene TRBV5-6 combines with J gene TRBJ2-5; D gene uncertain. Deletions cut 0 bases from V and 1 base from J, with 4 bases between. Germline V gene lookup returns CDR1 SGHDT and CDR2 YYEEEE. The CDR3 is made up of 13 amino acids. The CDR3 protein is CASSLASQETQYF. The CDR3 bases are TGTGCCAGCAGCTTGGCTAGCCAAGAGACCCAGTACTTC.

The genes are TRBV14 and TRBJ2-3; D is perhaps TRBD2 (5 bases). Trimming removed 4 bases at V and 0 bases at J, with 8 bases between. Per the germline V gene, CDR1 is SGHDN and CDR2 is FVKESK. CDR3 length: 14 amino acids. This chain's CDR3 is CASSLRESTDTQYF. The CDR3 DNA sequence: TGTGCCAGCAGCCTCCGGGAAAGCACAGATACGCAGTATTTT. Full variable domain (outside the CDR3, taken from reference TRBV14 and TRBJ2-3): EAGVTQFPSHSVIEKGQTVTLRCDPISGHDNLYWYRRVMGKEIKFLLHFVKESKQDESGMPNNRFLAERTGGTYSTLKVQPAELEDSGVYFCASSLRESTDTQYFGPGTRLTVL.

The genes are TRBV18 and TRBJ2-7; 9 bases match TRBD1. J gave up 5 bases and V 2 bases, and 4 bases lay outside the gene matches. The CDR3 sequence is 14 residues long. Looked up from germline, CDR1 is KGHSH and CDR2 is LQKENI. This chain's CDR3 is CASSPTGQGNEQYF. DNA of the CDR3: TGTGCCAGCTCACCAACGGGACAGGGTAACGAGCAGTACTTC.

This sequence joins TRBV4-2 and TRBJ1-4, with 7 bases identical to TRBD1. In germline, CDR1 is LGHNA, CDR2 YNFKEQ. CDR3 size: 13 residues. V lost 6 bases, J lost 7 bases, and 5 bases stayed unmatched. The CDR3 sequence: CASRRGQFEKLFF. As DNA, the CDR3 is TGTGCCAGCAGGCGGGGACAGTTTGAAAAACTGTTTTTT.

The chain recombines TRBV28 with TRBJ1-2; D is possibly TRBD1 (6 bases). Trimming shortened V by 6 bases and J by 5 bases, and 22 bases separated the two germline ends. The CDR3 runs 16 residues. Per the germline V gene, CDR1 is MDHEN and CDR2 is SYDVKM. Here the CDR3 DNA reads TGTGCCAGCAGACGCGATTGGACAGCCAGCGAATATGGCTACACCTTC. This encodes CASRRDWTASEYGYTF.

The chain employs TRBV28 and TRBJ1-2, with 9 bases aligning to TRBD1. J lost 4 bases, V lost 8 bases, and 8 bases had no gene match. The CDR3 has 14 amino acids. Germline lookup yields CDR1 MDHEN and CDR2 SYDVKM. The CDR3 protein is CASEQGAPSYGYTF. In DNA form, the CDR3 reads TGTGCCAGCGAACAGGGGGCCCCCTCCTATGGCTACACCTTC.

This clone appeared a single time. The gene calls are TRBV9 and TRBJ2-2; TRBD1 matches at 9 bases. CDR1 is SGDLS, CDR2 YYNGEE, per germline. CDR3 size: 16 residues. V lost 2 bases, J lost 4 bases, and 6 bases stayed unmatched. The CDR3 loop reads CASSVGTGSSTGELFF. The CDR3 region has the DNA TGTGCCAGCAGCGTGGGGACAGGGTCGTCCACCGGGGAGCTGTTTTTT.

This clone was observed once. This sequence joins TRBV6-2 or TRBV6-3 and TRBJ2-4; 7 nucleotides align to TRBD1. CDR1 is MNHEY and CDR2 is SVGEGT in the germline V gene. J was trimmed by 1 base and V by 4 bases; bases with no gene match: 4. The CDR3 covers 15 residues. CDR3 sequence (DNA): TGTGCCAGCAGTTCCCAGGGGGTTGCCAAAAACATTCAGTACTTC. This codes for CASSSQGVAKNIQYF.

The chain carries TRBV7-9 and TRBJ1-1; no firm D call. The CDR3 has 13 amino acids. Germline lookup yields CDR1 SEHNR and CDR2 FQNEAQ (reference sequence). The V gene lost 0 bases and the J gene lost 11 bases, with 13 bases spanning the gap. CDR3 sequence: CASSLAVNSEAFF. In DNA form, the CDR3 reads TGTGCCAGCAGCTTAGCTGTGAACAGTGAGGCTTTCTTT.

This clone was counted only a few times. The rearrangement links TRBV6-2 or TRBV6-3 to TRBJ2-7, with TRBD1 identical over 9 bases. V lost 4 bases, J lost 3 bases, and 4 bases stayed unmatched. The CDR3 runs 14 residues. The germline V gene encodes CDR1 MNHEY and CDR2 SVGEGT. This chain's CDR3 is CASSSGTGIYEQYF. The DNA of the CDR3 is TGTGCCAGCAGTTCCGGGACAGGGATCTACGAGCAGTACTTC.